The T cell receptor beta chain described here comes from a study of blood T cell repertoires in COVID-19. The CDR3 spans 14 residues. Germline values: CDR1 SGHRS, CDR2 YFSETQ. V shed 4 bases, J shed 6 bases, and the junction held 4 bases outside the gene matches. As processed by the authors: Researchers report that nucleated cell counts were estimated from reference gene primer amplification. The data were produced by immunoSEQ multiplex PCR, yet TCRdb's version contains in-frame clones alone and is incomplete. V, J and clone size are those of that table, while D and trimming were read from the DNA. This sample has some 20,000 clones, with around 85% found just once.

The TCR sequence derives from an elderly man with acute or convalescent COVID-19. Sequences were obtained from peripheral blood. The rearrangement joins TRBV5-1 to TRBJ1-4; 9 nucleotides align to TRBD1. In DNA form, the CDR3 reads TGCGCCAGCAGCGTACAGGGGGCCGATGAAAAACTGTTTTTT. It specifies CASSVQGADEKLFF.